Following are 9 T cell receptor beta chains from one sample sequenced in a study of blood T cell repertoires in COVID-19. Profiling relied on immunoSEQ multiplex PCR, and the TCRdb table lists in-frame clones only, not all of them. Of 200,000 to 300,000 clones listed, less than 90% are singletons. The sequenced material came from peripheral blood. Source of these receptors: a man between 60 and 75 years old who had recovered from COVID-19.

CDR3 sequence (DNA): TGTGCCTGGAGTAGTACTAGCGGGAACTCACGGACCCAGTACTTC. It translates to CAWSSTSGNSRTQYF. The chain has TRBV30 and TRBJ2-5, with 10 nucleotides matching TRBD2. Germline CDR1 GTSNPN, CDR2 SVGIG (reference sequence). Losses at the gene ends were 2 bases for V and 7 bases for J; bases not matched to a gene: 10. CDR3 length equals 15 residues.

The gene calls are TRBV9 and TRBJ2-7; TRBD1 aligns across 7 bases. V gave up 0 bases and J gave up 1 base; unmatched junction bases: 7. Germline CDR1 reads SGDLS; CDR2 reads YYNGEE. This CDR3 has 16 amino acids. As DNA, the CDR3 is TGTGCCAGCAGCGTAGGTCCGGTCAGGGGGTCCTACGAGCAGTACTTC. It specifies CASSVGPVRGSYEQYF.

With regard to this clone: This same CDR3 is encoded by further DNA sequences in the sample. V usage is TRBV12-3 or TRBV12-4 and J usage is TRBJ2-5; D is unclear. Trimming took 2 bases from V and 4 from J, leaving 2 bases between them. This CDR3 contains 11 residues. The CDR3 protein is CASSLLETQYF. The CDR3 DNA sequence: TGTGCCAGCAGTTTACTAGAGACCCAGTACTTC.

The genes are TRBV5-1 and TRBJ1-1, with 7 bases aligning to TRBD1. Germline V gene data show CDR1 as SGHRS and CDR2 as YFSETQ. Trimming at V came to 1 base and at J to 3 bases, leaving 9 bases not matched to a gene. This CDR3 is built from 16 residues. This CDR3 is CASSLSLFQGDTEAFF. The DNA for the CDR3 is TGCGCCAGCAGCTTGTCCCTATTCCAGGGGGACACTGAAGCTTTCTTT.

V is TRBV7-9 and J is TRBJ1-5; the match to TRBD1 covers 10 bases. V was pared by 3 bases and J by 3 bases, with 5 bases of the junction left unmatched. The germline V gene has CDR1 SEHNR and CDR2 FQNEAQ (reference sequence). The CDR3 loop spans 16 amino acids. CDR3 bases: TGTGCCAGCAGCTTGGCGGACAGGGGGGACAATCAGCCCCAGCATTTT. It encodes CASSLADRGDNQPQHF.

The rearrangement links TRBV6-6 to TRBJ1-2; D is uncertain. This CDR3 is built from 15 residues. Between the trimmed V and J ends, which lost 5 bases and 2 bases, there was a span of 15 bases. Germline V gene lookup returns CDR1 MNHNY and CDR2 SVGAGI (reference sequence). The CDR3 sequence is CASSIPWGGNYGYTF. DNA for the CDR3: TGTGCCAGCAGTATTCCATGGGGAGGAAACTATGGCTACACCTTC.

The chain recombines TRBV7-9 with TRBJ1-2; D gene uncertain. The CDR3 totals 13 residues. From germline, CDR1 is SEHNR and CDR2 FQNEAQ (reference sequence). Trimming left V 5 bases short and J 8 bases short, with 15 bases between. CDR3 region: CASSPSWGDGYTF. The CDR3 DNA is TGTGCCAGCAGCCCCTCTTGGGGAGACGGCTACACCTTC.

The rearrangement joins TRBV25-1 to TRBJ2-3; D might be TRBD1 (6 bases). Trimming cost V 3 bases and J 2 bases, with 6 bases left between them. The CDR3 runs 13 residues. CDR1 and CDR2 from the germline V gene are MGHDK and SYGVNS. DNA for the CDR3: TGTGCCAGCAGTGAGGGGGCCACAGATACGCAGTATTTT. This translates into CASSEGATDTQYF. Together with reference TRBV25-1 and TRBJ2-3, the CDR3 gives the full variable domain: EADIYQTPRYLVIGTGKKITLECSQTMGHDKMYWYQQDPGMELHLIHYSYGVNSTEKGDLSSESTVSRIRTEHFPLTLESARPSHTSQYLCASSEGATDTQYFGPGTRLTVL.

The chain uses TRBV7-8 and TRBJ2-7; D is unresolved. Germline CDR1 reads SGHVS; CDR2 reads FQNEAQ. CDR3 length: 15 residues. Trimming removed 0 bases at V and 3 bases at J, with 12 bases between. CDR3 sequence reads: CASSLANSFNYEQYF. CDR3 nucleotides: TGTGCCAGCAGCTTAGCGAACAGCTTTAACTACGAGCAGTACTTC. The complete variable domain, with remaining parts taken from reference TRBV7-8 and TRBJ2-7, reads GAGVSQSPRYKVAKRGQDVALRCDPISGHVSLFWYQQALGQGPEFLTYFQNEAQLDKSGLPSDRFFAERPEGSVSTLKIQRTQQEDSAVYLCASSLANSFNYEQYFGPGTRLTVT.